These T cell receptor beta chains were read from a single sample in a study of T-cell reconstitution after alpha-beta-depleted transplantation in children. TCRdb recomputed calls from the PCR reads with MiXCR, one row per CDR3 protein. The sample records about 540,000 distinct CDR3 sequences, around 17% being singletons. The sequencing here drew on PBMCs from the stem cell graft donor, taken from the stem cell graft. The receptors originated from a human donor who donated a stem cell graft to a child with acute lymphoblastic leukemia. The CDR3 runs from the conserved cysteine through the conserved F or W. A D gene is named only where the DNA matches it firmly. Clone sizes are given selectively: once, few, many, or a class where the clone is expanded.

J,V,size,D,CDR3,DNA
TRBJ2-1,TRBV4-1,.,TRBD2,CASSQIGLALNEQFF,TGCGCCAGCAGCCAAATAGGACTAGCCCTCAATGAGCAGTTCTTC
TRBJ1-1,TRBV7-8,.,.,CASSLASGGTEAFF,TGTGCCAGCAGCTTAGCTTCTGGGGGCACTGAAGCTTTCTTT
TRBJ1-2,TRBV29-1,few,.,CSVDLAWGGYTF,TGCAGCGTTGACTTAGCGTGGGGCGGCTACACCTTC
TRBJ1-2,TRBV25-1,few,.,CASSFWGMDGYTF,TGTGCCAGCTCCTTCTGGGGGATGGATGGCTACACCTTC
TRBJ1-1,TRBV18,few,TRBD1,CASSPLDRIFTEAFF,TGTGCCAGCTCACCACTGGACAGGATCTTCACTGAAGCTTTCTTT
TRBJ2-7,TRBV12-3/TRBV12-4,.,.,CASRGDWGYEQYF,TGTGCCAGCAGGGGGGATTGGGGCTACGAGCAGTACTTC
TRBJ2-2,TRBV3-1,few,.,CASSQLGALDTGELFF,TGTGCCAGCAGCCAACTGGGGGCTCTAGACACCGGGGAGCTGTTTTTT
TRBJ2-7,TRBV7-9,few,TRBD1,CASRGDSDPYEQYF,TGTGCCAGCAGGGGGGACAGTGACCCCTACGAGCAGTACTTC
TRBJ2-5,TRBV20-1,.,TRBD1,CSARGTGQPRYQETQYF,TGCAGTGCTCGCGGGACAGGGCAGCCCCGTTACCAAGAGACCCAGTACTTC
TRBJ2-3,TRBV18,many,TRBD2,CASSPPGRAGTDTQYF,TGTGCCAGCTCACCTCCCGGGAGGGCCGGGACAGATACGCAGTATTTT
TRBJ2-4,TRBV21-1,.,.,CASRLQGAKNIQYF,TGTGCCAGCAGACTACAGGGGGCCAAAAACATTCAGTACTTC
TRBJ2-7,TRBV27,.,.,CASSLSTAREQYF,TGTGCCAGCAGTTTATCTACGGCACGCGAGCAGTACTTC
TRBJ2-1,TRBV12-3/TRBV12-4,.,.,CASSPGGGSRFF,TGTGCCAGCAGTCCAGGGGGGGGGTCGAGATTCTTC
TRBJ1-6,TRBV15,.,TRBD1,CATTQEGTGVRHSPLHF,TGTGCCACCACGCAGGAAGGTACAGGGGTACGGCATTCACCCCTCCACTTT
TRBJ2-3,TRBV7-2,few,TRBD1,CASSESGTDGNTQYF,TGTGCCAGCAGCGAGTCCGGGACAGATGGGAATACGCAGTATTTT
TRBJ2-1,TRBV27,.,.,CASSSQEGTRSYNEQFF,TGTGCCAGCAGCTCCCAGGAGGGAACTCGCTCCTACAATGAGCAGTTCTTC
TRBJ2-7,TRBV6-5,few,.,CASSYRPGSYEQYF,TGTGCCAGCAGTTACCGGCCGGGTTCCTACGAGCAGTACTTC
TRBJ2-6,TRBV6-1,.,TRBD2,CASSGPRSREGFSGANVLTF,TGTGCCAGCAGTGGTCCGAGGTCGCGGGAGGGTTTCTCTGGGGCCAACGTCCTGACTTTC
TRBJ2-7,TRBV12-3/TRBV12-4,few,.,CASSGDLTPTEQYF,TGTGCCAGCAGTGGGGACTTAACACCGACCGAGCAGTACTTC
TRBJ1-1,TRBV19,.,.,CASTPSPGPTEAFF,TGTGCCAGTACACCAAGTCCCGGTCCCACTGAAGCTTTCTTT
TRBJ2-2,TRBV11-2,.,.,CASSLLLSDYTGELFF,TGTGCCAGCAGCTTATTGCTTAGCGACTACACCGGGGAGCTGTTTTTT
TRBJ2-5,TRBV7-9,.,TRBD1,CASSSTTETGGTGTQYF,TGTGCCAGCAGTTCAACCACCGAGACAGGGGGCACTGGGACCCAGTACTTC
TRBJ2-7,TRBV20-1,.,.,CSARREAHEQYF,TGCAGTGCTAGAAGGGAGGCACACGAGCAGTACTTC
TRBJ2-7,TRBV20-1,.,TRBD2,CCAGLAGGTSSYEQYF,TGCTGTGCGGGACTAGCGGGAGGGACGAGCTCCTACGAGCAGTACTTC
TRBJ1-3,TRBV12-3/TRBV12-4,.,.,CASDSSGNTIYF,TGTGCCAGCGACAGCTCTGGAAACACCATATATTTT
TRBJ2-7,TRBV7-9,.,TRBD2,CASSAGAGVEEQYF,TGTGCCAGCAGCGCTGGGGCGGGGGTGGAAGAGCAGTACTTC
TRBJ2-7,TRBV12-3/TRBV12-4,many,TRBD2,CASSWAGVEYEQYF,TGTGCCAGCAGTTGGGCGGGAGTAGAGTACGAGCAGTACTTC
TRBJ2-1,TRBV12-3/TRBV12-4,.,.,CASITRIGSYNEQFF,TGTGCCAGCATCACTAGGATAGGTTCCTACAATGAGCAGTTCTTC
TRBJ1-5,TRBV6-2/TRBV6-3,many,TRBD1,CASSLGTENQPQHF,TGTGCCAGCAGTTTGGGGACAGAGAATCAGCCCCAGCATTTT
TRBJ1-1,TRBV6-1,.,.,CASGTGLGSEAFF,TGTGCCAGCGGAACAGGACTGGGGTCTGAAGCTTTCTTT
TRBJ2-3,TRBV15,few,TRBD2,CATSREGTGTDTQYF,TGTGCCACCAGCCGGGAGGGAACGGGCACAGATACGCAGTATTTT
TRBJ1-1,TRBV16,few,TRBD1,CASSQWLTGGFTEAFF,TGTGCCAGCAGCCAATGGCTAACAGGGGGCTTCACTGAAGCTTTCTTT
TRBJ1-4,TRBV7-9,few,.,CASSPRVAGNNEKLFF,TGTGCCAGCAGCCCGCGGGTTGCGGGGAATAATGAAAAACTGTTTTTT
TRBJ2-7,TRBV27,.,TRBD2,CASTSGGYEQYF,TGTGCCAGCACTAGCGGGGGCTACGAGCAGTACTTC
TRBJ2-2,TRBV7-9,.,.,CASSRGTLGSGELFF,TGTGCCAGCAGCCGTGGAACCTTGGGGTCCGGGGAGCTGTTTTTT
TRBJ2-1,TRBV12-3/TRBV12-4,.,.,CASRFTVGDNEQFF,TGTGCCAGCAGGTTTACCGTGGGTGATAATGAGCAGTTCTTC
TRBJ1-1,TRBV7-8,few,.,CASSLQRGGVNTEAFF,TGTGCCAGCAGCTTACAACGGGGAGGCGTGAACACTGAAGCTTTCTTT
TRBJ2-1,TRBV5-1,few,.,CASSFTGNSYNEQFF,TGCGCCAGCAGCTTTACAGGGAACTCCTACAATGAGCAGTTCTTC
TRBJ1-5,TRBV7-9,few,TRBD1,CASSLSRDRDQPQHF,TGTGCCAGCAGCTTATCCCGGGACAGAGATCAGCCCCAGCATTTT
TRBJ2-7,TRBV3-1,.,.,CASSQGADSTYEQYF,TGTGCCAGCAGCCAAGGGGCGGACAGTACCTACGAGCAGTACTTC
TRBJ2-1,TRBV5-1,.,TRBD1,CASSLGDREDEQFF,TGCGCCAGCAGCTTGGGGGACAGGGAGGATGAGCAGTTCTTC
TRBJ1-2,TRBV4-2,.,.,CASSQVAQTYGYTF,TGTGCCAGCAGCCAAGTCGCCCAGACCTATGGCTACACCTTC
TRBJ2-1,TRBV7-9,few,.,CASRILAILDPGEQFF,TGTGCCAGCCGCATCTTGGCCATACTGGATCCCGGTGAGCAGTTCTTC
TRBJ1-2,TRBV9,.,.,CASSARFESGAGGYTF,TGTGCCAGCAGCGCCCGATTCGAATCTGGGGCGGGTGGCTACACCTTC
TRBJ2-7,TRBV12-3/TRBV12-4,.,.,CASRWAGEQYF,TGTGCCAGCAGGTGGGCAGGCGAGCAGTACTTC
TRBJ1-3,TRBV14,.,.,CASSHGHPGNTIYF,TGTGCCAGCAGTCATGGACATCCTGGAAACACCATATATTTT
TRBJ2-3,TRBV5-1,.,.,CASSLGDRRHNTDTQYF,TGCGCCAGCAGCTTGGGGGACCGAAGACACAACACAGATACGCAGTATTTT
TRBJ2-1,TRBV4-2,few,.,CASSHYLRQFF,TGTGCCAGCAGCCACTACTTGCGGCAGTTCTTC
TRBJ1-5,TRBV20-1,few,.,CSARDTSAPQHF,TGCAGTGCTAGAGATACGAGTGCGCCCCAGCATTTT
TRBJ2-3,TRBV20-1,few,.,CSALPHSTDTQYF,TGCAGTGCTTTACCTCACAGCACAGATACGCAGTATTTT